The present entry profiles one T cell receptor (beta chain) with its context. Its antigen is not identified. The data belong to a study of cytomegalovirus exposure and HLA in healthy donors. At the level of the study: Earlier sequencing of 150 million to 200 million T cells yielded fewer than 140 million unique TCR beta sequences. Caucasian-associated ancestry cluster membership applied to 75% to 85% of about 370 genotyped donors. Regarding the study as a whole: CMV serostatus was the only immune exposure information that was available. Another analysis was done later, and it associated more than 15,000 TCR beta sequences with HLA alleles at 0.05 false discovery rate.

PCR was performed using 60 Vbeta and 13 Jbeta primers. Sequencing used immunoSEQ multiplex PCR; TCRdb keeps in-frame clones, though not all of them. The sample records roughly 100,000 clones, 70% to 90% being singletons. The clonotype originates from a middle-aged man in good health and CMV-seronegative. Sequenced material: PBMCs.

The CDR3 region has the DNA TGTGCCAGCAGCCGTTCCAACTACGGGAGGGGCTACACCTTC. Protein product: CASSRSNYGRGYTF. The chain is built from TRBV2 and TRBJ1-2; D is unresolved. The V end was cut by 6 bases, the J end by 8 bases, with 19 bases between. Germline-derived CDR1 and CDR2 are SNHLY and FYNNEI. The CDR3 is made up of 14 amino acids. Together with reference TRBV2 and TRBJ1-2, the CDR3 gives the full variable domain: EPEVTQTPSHQVTQMGQEVILRCVPISNHLYFYWYRQILGQKVEFLVSFYNNEISEKSEIFDDQFSVERPDGSNFTLKIRSTKLEDSAMYFCASSRSNYGRGYTFGSGTRLTVV.